This entry concerns a single TCR beta chain. Antigen specificity is unknown. A much larger clone is a single base away; this may be a read error. This specimen comes from a study of Graves' ophthalmopathy and Graves' hyperthyroidism. Study-wide findings and caveats: Most expanded thyroid clonotypes above 0.001 frequency also appeared in blood.

Ineligible for inclusion were patients with other autoimmune diseases, uncontrolled infections, pregnancy or lactation. The diagnosis was founded upon clinical symptoms, serum thyroxine, TRAb, thyroid ultrasound and orbital computed tomography. RNA transcripts were the source from which TCR beta CDR3 regions were amplified. An opening RT-PCR round employed HTBI primers and preceded a second-round multiplex PCR. TCRdb passed the multiplex PCR reads through MiXCR, listing each CDR3 protein once. The sample records approximately 330,000 distinct CDR3 sequences, roughly 17% being singletons. Germline V gives CDR1 KGHDR, CDR2 SFDVKD. The CDR3 length is 14 residues.

Sequenced sample: peripheral blood. This clonotype originated in an adult man with Graves' ophthalmopathy. This chain uses TRBV24-1 with TRBJ1-1, with D possibly being TRBD1 (6 bases). This CDR3 is CATSGGGGGTKAFF. Here the CDR3 DNA reads TGTGCCACCAGTGGTGGGGGCGGAGGCACTAAAGCTTTCTTT.